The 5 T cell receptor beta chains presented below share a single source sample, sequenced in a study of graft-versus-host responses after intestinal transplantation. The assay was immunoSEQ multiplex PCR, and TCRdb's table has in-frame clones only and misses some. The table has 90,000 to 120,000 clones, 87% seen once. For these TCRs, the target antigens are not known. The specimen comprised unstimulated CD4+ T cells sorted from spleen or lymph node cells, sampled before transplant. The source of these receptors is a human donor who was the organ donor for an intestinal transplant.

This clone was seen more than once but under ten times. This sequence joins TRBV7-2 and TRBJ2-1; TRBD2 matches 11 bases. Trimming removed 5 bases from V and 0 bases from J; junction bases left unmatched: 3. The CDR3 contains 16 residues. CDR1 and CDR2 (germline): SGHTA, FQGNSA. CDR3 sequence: CASSHSGGVSYNEQFF. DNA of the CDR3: TGTGCCAGCAGCCATAGCGGGGGGGTCTCCTACAATGAGCAGTTCTTC.

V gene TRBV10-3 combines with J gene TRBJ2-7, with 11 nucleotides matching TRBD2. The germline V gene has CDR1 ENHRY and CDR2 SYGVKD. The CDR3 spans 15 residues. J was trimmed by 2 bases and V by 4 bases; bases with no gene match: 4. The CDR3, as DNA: TGTGCCATCAGTGGGAATAGCGGGGGGGCCTACGAGCAGTACTTC. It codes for CAISGNSGGAYEQYF.

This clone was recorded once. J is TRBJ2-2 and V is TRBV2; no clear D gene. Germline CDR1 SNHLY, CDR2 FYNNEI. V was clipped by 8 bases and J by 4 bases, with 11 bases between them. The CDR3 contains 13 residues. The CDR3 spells CASVIFPTGELFF. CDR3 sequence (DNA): TGTGCCAGCGTTATATTTCCCACCGGGGAGCTGTTTTTT.

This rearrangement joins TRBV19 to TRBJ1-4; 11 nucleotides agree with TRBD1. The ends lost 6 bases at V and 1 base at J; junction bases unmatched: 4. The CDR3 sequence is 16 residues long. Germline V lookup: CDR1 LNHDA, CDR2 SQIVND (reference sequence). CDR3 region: CASSEDRGRTNEKLFF. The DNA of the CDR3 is TGTGCCAGTAGCGAGGACAGGGGGCGAACTAATGAAAAACTGTTTTTT.

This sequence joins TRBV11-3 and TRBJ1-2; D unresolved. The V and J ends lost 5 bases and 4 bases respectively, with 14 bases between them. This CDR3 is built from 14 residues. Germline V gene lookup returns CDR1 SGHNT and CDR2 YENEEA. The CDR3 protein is CASSGYGRIYGYTF. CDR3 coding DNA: TGTGCCAGCAGCGGATACGGAAGGATCTATGGCTACACCTTC.